This T cell receptor (beta chain) was observed in a study of cytomegalovirus exposure and HLA in healthy donors. Study-level findings and limits: The authors later linked a missense DCLRE1C variant to TCR beta V- and J-gene trimming. The authors judged a highly shared variant cluster likely a sequencing artifact. The study carried out a later analysis of TCR beta sequences. It associated roughly 17,000 of them with specific HLA alleles at a false discovery rate of 0.05.

CDR3 length: 14 residues. The germline V and J ends were trimmed by 2 bases and 4 bases, with 12 bases remaining between them. Germline values: CDR1 KGHSH, CDR2 LQKENI. With regard to this clone: Its antigen is not identified.

PCR used 60 Vbeta primers and 13 Jbeta primers. Libraries were prepared by immunoSEQ multiplex PCR; TCRdb keeps only in-frame clonotypes and omits some of them. Of 100,000 to 150,000 clones listed, 75% to 90% are singletons. The sequencing input was PBMCs. The chain combines TRBV18 with TRBJ2-7; D is perhaps TRBD1 (6 bases). The receptor comes from a woman aged 40 to 55 in good health and CMV-seropositive. The CDR3 region is CASSPAQGEYEQYF. CDR3 nucleotides: TGTGCCAGCTCACCAGCACAGGGTGAATACGAGCAGTACTTC.